The following is a TCR beta chain sequence with its context. Primed by a sample-barcoded 5' primer and a J-beta primer mix, a second PCR proceeded for 7 to 11 cycles. A single record per CDR3 protein comes from TCRdb applying MiXCR to the 5' RACE reads. The sample holds about 630,000 distinct CDR3 sequences, around 21% seen once. Germline assignment: CDR1 PRHDT and CDR2 FYEKMQ (reference sequence). Trimming took 4 bases from V and 5 from J; bases not matched to a gene: 4. This CDR3 spans 13 amino acids. This specimen belongs to a study of blood T cells in healthy people across ages. Study summary: Template switching caught about one barcoded beta molecule for each two T cells.

The receptor comes from a man aged 70 or older in good health. Sequenced sample: blood. This chain uses TRBV13 with TRBJ2-5, with 7 bases matching TRBD1. The CDR3: CASSSGGKETQYF. For the CDR3, the DNA is TGTGCCAGCAGCTCAGGGGGTAAGGAGACCCAGTACTTC.